What follows are 12 T cell receptor beta chains derived from one specimen sequenced in a study of OX40 agonist ivuxolimab in advanced cancers. The repertoire was sequenced with immunoSEQ multiplex PCR; TCRdb's copy has only in-frame clones and lacks some. The repertoire holds roughly 60,000 clones, around 83% seen once, with around 26% in the top ten. Sequencing was performed on CD4+ or CD8+ T cells sorted from blood, taken in a trial of the OX40 agonist ivuxolimab. The source of these receptors is an adult with an advanced solid tumor such as melanoma, head and neck, liver or kidney cancer.

This clone has just a few counts. V gene TRBV9 combines with J gene TRBJ1-5; 8 bases map to TRBD1. In germline, CDR1 is SGDLS, CDR2 YYNGEE. Trimming cost V 3 bases and J 6 bases; bases outside gene matches: 5. The CDR3 covers 14 residues. CDR3 region: CASSATGGGQPQHF. The CDR3 DNA reads as TGTGCCAGCAGCGCTACAGGGGGAGGTCAGCCCCAGCATTTT. Full variable domain (remainder filled in from reference TRBV9 and TRBJ1-5): DSGVTQTPKHLITATGQRVTLRCSPRSGDLSVYWYQQSLDQGLQFLIQYYNGEERAKGNILERFSAQQFPDLHSELNLSSLELGDSALYFCASSATGGGQPQHFGDGTRLSIL.

V and J are TRBV9 and TRBJ2-1, with D hard to call. The CDR3 runs to 12 residues. V gave up 0 bases and J gave up 10 bases, with 8 bases separating them. Germline assignment: CDR1 SGDLS and CDR2 YYNGEE. For the CDR3, the DNA is TGTGCCAGCAGCGTAGATCTGAGGGAGCAGTTCTTC. Translating it yields CASSVDLREQFF.

This clone was counted between two and nine times. V is TRBV5-6 and J is TRBJ1-6; perhaps TRBD1 as D (5 bases). Germline V CDR1 and CDR2: SGHDT, YYEEEE. The CDR3 is 17 amino acids. V dropped 1 base and J dropped 1 base, with 12 bases sitting between them. The CDR3 DNA reads as TGTGCCAGCAGCTTGAGGCGGGGGGAATCCTATAATTCACCCCTCCACTTT. Translation: CASSLRRGESYNSPLHF.

The chain carries TRBV4-2 and TRBJ2-5; D is uncertain. Trimming stripped 5 bases from V and 2 bases from J, with 18 bases between. CDR3 length: 16 amino acids. Looked up from germline, CDR1 is LGHNA and CDR2 is YNFKEQ. The chain's CDR3 is CASSSLVNPEQETQYF. The CDR3 bases are TGTGCCAGCAGCTCCCTAGTCAACCCCGAACAAGAGACCCAGTACTTC.

This rearrangement joins TRBV5-4 to TRBJ2-5, with a possible D match to TRBD2 (5 bases). There are 14 residues in the CDR3. V was trimmed by 0 bases and J by 5 bases, leaving 11 bases between them. Germline CDR1 SGHNT, CDR2 YYREEE (reference sequence). The CDR3 loop is CASSLEIGVETQYF. CDR3 nucleotide sequence: TGTGCCAGCAGCTTGGAAATCGGGGTGGAGACCCAGTACTTC.

The CDR3 loop reads CASSYSGGDNSYEQYF. In DNA form, the CDR3 reads TGTGCCAGCAGTTACTCGGGAGGTGACAACTCCTACGAGCAGTACTTC. The V and J genes are TRBV6-5 and TRBJ2-7; a weak D match, TRBD2 (6 bases). CDR3 length: 16 amino acids. Germline CDR1 reads MNHEY; CDR2 reads SVGAGI. Trimming took off 0 bases at V and 0 bases at J, with 12 bases between the two ends.

The rearrangement joins TRBV6-6 to TRBJ2-5, with TRBD1 matching over 9 bases. V lost 2 bases to trimming and J lost 2 bases; unmatched junction nucleotides: 6. Germline values: CDR1 MNHNY, CDR2 SVGAGI (reference sequence). This CDR3 is 16 amino acids long. The CDR3 protein is CASSYRGQGGQETQYF. The CDR3 DNA is TGTGCCAGCAGTTACAGGGGACAGGGAGGACAAGAGACCCAGTACTTC.

The rearrangement uses TRBV7-2 and TRBJ2-7, with D possibly matching TRBD1 (6 bases). V was trimmed by 4 bases and J by 2 bases, leaving 12 bases between them. The CDR3 contains 14 residues. CDR1 is SGHTA, CDR2 FQGNSA, per germline. CDR3 coding DNA: TGTGCCAGCAGCTCCACCCGGGACACCTACGAGCAGTACTTC. This gives the protein CASSSTRDTYEQYF.

The chain joins TRBV4-1 to TRBJ1-2, with TRBD1 identical over 9 bases. The CDR3 totals 17 residues. CDR1 and CDR2 from the germline V gene are MGHRA and YSYEKL. With V trimmed by 0 bases and J by 5 bases, 10 bases remained unmatched. The CDR3 nucleotides read TGCGCCAGCAGCCAAGAAGGGAAAAGGACAGGGGAATATGGCTACACCTTC. Translated: CASSQEGKRTGEYGYTF.

This chain uses TRBV10-1 with TRBJ2-7, with 13 bases aligning to TRBD2. This CDR3 has 17 residues. Trimming removed 3 bases from V and 6 bases from J; junction bases left unmatched: 11. Germline lookup yields CDR1 WNHNN and CDR2 SYGVQD (reference sequence). CDR3 coding DNA: TGCGCCAGCAGTGATTACGGACTAGCGGGGGAAAACTCCGAGCAGTACTTC. Translating it yields CASSDYGLAGENSEQYF.

The chain is built from TRBV5-1 and TRBJ2-3; the match to TRBD2 covers 8 bases. Germline V gene lookup returns CDR1 SGHRS and CDR2 YFSETQ. The junction had 4 bases not matched to a gene; V was cut back by 1 base and J by 6 bases. CDR3 length equals 14 residues. CDR3 nucleotides: TGCGCCAGCAGCTTGAGCGGGGGACTTGATACGCAGTATTTT. Translating it yields CASSLSGGLDTQYF.

The genes are TRBV28 and TRBJ1-4; D uncertain. Trimming left V 3 bases short and J 4 bases short, with 6 bases between. Germline-derived CDR1 and CDR2 are MDHEN and SYDVKM. This CDR3 comprises 13 residues. As DNA, the CDR3 is TGTGCCAGCAGTTTCTCCGGTAATGAAAAACTGTTTTTT. Protein product: CASSFSGNEKLFF.